These T cell receptor beta chains were read from a single sample in a study of vaccination and CD4 T cells after COVID-19. TCRdb passed the PCR reads through MiXCR, listing each CDR3 protein once. Among 15,000 to 20,000 distinct CDR3 sequences listed, 50% to 65% were seen once. Their specific antigens are unknown. Specimen: CD4+ T cells from blood, cultured in vitro. The receptor set was obtained from a human donor who had recovered from COVID-19. Each CDR3 is given with its conserved first and last residue. Each record gives: D gene, clone size, V gene, J gene, CDR3 DNA, CDR3 protein. The D gene is left open where the match is weak. The size of a clone is reported for some rows only, either as once, few or many, or as a class for expanded clones.

d_gene: TRBD2; abundance: few; v_gene: TRBV7-2; j_gene: TRBJ2-2; CDR3nt: TGTGCCAGCACAAAAGATCTAGCGGTCGGGGAGCTGTTTTTT; CDR3aa: CASTKDLAVGELFF
d_gene: -; abundance: -; v_gene: TRBV5-1; j_gene: TRBJ2-7; CDR3nt: TGCGCCAGCAGCTTGTCCCCCGCACAGGCCTACGAGCAGTACTTC; CDR3aa: CASSLSPAQAYEQYF
d_gene: -; abundance: -; v_gene: TRBV6-1; j_gene: TRBJ1-1; CDR3nt: TGTGCCAGCACCGACCCCCGATTCGGTTCCAGGAGCACTGAAGCTTTCTTT; CDR3aa: CASTDPRFGSRSTEAFF
d_gene: -; abundance: -; v_gene: TRBV6-5; j_gene: TRBJ1-2; CDR3nt: TGTGCCAGCAGTTACACGGGGCTAGGGGCGCGTACCCCTATTTCCAATGGCTACACCTTC; CDR3aa: CASSYTGLGARTPISNGYTF
d_gene: TRBD2; abundance: few; v_gene: TRBV20-1; j_gene: TRBJ2-3; CDR3nt: TGCAGTGCAGGACTAGCGGGGGCCTCTAGCACAGATACGCAGTATTTT; CDR3aa: CSAGLAGASSTDTQYF
d_gene: TRBD2; abundance: -; v_gene: TRBV20-1; j_gene: TRBJ2-1; CDR3nt: TGCAGTGCTAGCCAGTCTAGCGGGGGGTCGGGTGAGCAGTTCTTC; CDR3aa: CSASQSSGGSGEQFF
d_gene: TRBD1; abundance: -; v_gene: TRBV19; j_gene: TRBJ2-5; CDR3nt: TGTGCCAGTAGTATGGGGGACAGGGGATGGGAGACCCAGTACTTC; CDR3aa: CASSMGDRGWETQYF
d_gene: TRBD1; abundance: -; v_gene: TRBV5-4; j_gene: TRBJ1-2; CDR3nt: TGTGCCAGCAGCCTAAACGACAGGGGCTATGGCTACACCTTC; CDR3aa: CASSLNDRGYGYTF
d_gene: -; abundance: -; v_gene: TRBV15; j_gene: TRBJ2-5; CDR3nt: TGTGCCACCAGCAGAGATCCGGGCTTCCAAGAGACCCAGTACTTC; CDR3aa: CATSRDPGFQETQYF
d_gene: -; abundance: -; v_gene: TRBV6-1; j_gene: TRBJ2-6; CDR3nt: TGTGCCAGCAGCAGGAACTCTGGGGCCAACGTCCTGACTTTC; CDR3aa: CASSRNSGANVLTF
d_gene: TRBD2; abundance: -; v_gene: TRBV28; j_gene: TRBJ2-1; CDR3nt: TGTGCCAGCAGTTTGACGATGCAGGGAGGGACTGGGGAGCAGTTCTTC; CDR3aa: CASSLTMQGGTGEQFF
d_gene: TRBD1; abundance: once; v_gene: TRBV24-1; j_gene: TRBJ2-6; CDR3nt: TGTGCCACCAGTGATACAGGGGGAAGCTCTGGGGCCAACGTCCTGACTTTC; CDR3aa: CATSDTGGSSGANVLTF
d_gene: TRBD1; abundance: -; v_gene: TRBV4-2; j_gene: TRBJ1-1; CDR3nt: TGTGCCAGCAGCCAAATTCGGGGGACAGGGGCTGGGGCTGAAGCTTTCTTT; CDR3aa: CASSQIRGTGAGAEAFF
d_gene: -; abundance: -; v_gene: TRBV11-3; j_gene: TRBJ1-1; CDR3nt: TGTGCCAGCAGCTACGGGAGGACTGAAGCTTTCTTT; CDR3aa: CASSYGRTEAFF
d_gene: TRBD2; abundance: -; v_gene: TRBV24-1; j_gene: TRBJ2-3; CDR3nt: TGTGCCACCAGTCGGAGTAGCGGGAGGCACAGCACAGATACGCAGTATTTT; CDR3aa: CATSRSSGRHSTDTQYF
d_gene: TRBD2; abundance: -; v_gene: TRBV5-1; j_gene: TRBJ2-5; CDR3nt: TGCGCCAGCAGCGTATCCTGGACTAGCGGCCAAGAGACCCAGTACTTC; CDR3aa: CASSVSWTSGQETQYF
d_gene: TRBD1; abundance: few; v_gene: TRBV11-3; j_gene: TRBJ2-3; CDR3nt: TGTGCCAGCAGCTTAGGGGGACAGAGCACAGATACGCAGTATTTT; CDR3aa: CASSLGGQSTDTQYF
d_gene: -; abundance: -; v_gene: TRBV7-3; j_gene: TRBJ1-1; CDR3nt: TGTGCCAGCAGCTTAGCCCGGGCAGGGAACACTGAAGCTTTCTTT; CDR3aa: CASSLARAGNTEAFF
d_gene: -; abundance: -; v_gene: TRBV15; j_gene: TRBJ2-1; CDR3nt: TGTGCCACCAGCAGAGATGAAGGGGCCGCTAAGTTCTTC; CDR3aa: CATSRDEGAAKFF
d_gene: TRBD1; abundance: -; v_gene: TRBV6-1; j_gene: TRBJ1-5; CDR3nt: TGTGCCAGCAGCTTTCTTATGGGACAGGGAAAGGATCAGCCCCAGCATTTT; CDR3aa: CASSFLMGQGKDQPQHF
d_gene: -; abundance: few; v_gene: TRBV24-1; j_gene: TRBJ1-5; CDR3nt: TGTGCCACCAGTGACCCAGGACAGCATAGCAATCAGCCCCAGCATTTT; CDR3aa: CATSDPGQHSNQPQHF
d_gene: -; abundance: -; v_gene: TRBV20-1; j_gene: TRBJ1-2; CDR3nt: TGCAGTGCTAGGGACCCAAGACAGCTACTTGGCTACACCTTC; CDR3aa: CSARDPRQLLGYTF
d_gene: -; abundance: -; v_gene: TRBV20-1; j_gene: TRBJ1-1; CDR3nt: TGCAGTGCTAGAATGCCGGGACAGAACACTGAAGCTTTCTTT; CDR3aa: CSARMPGQNTEAFF
d_gene: -; abundance: -; v_gene: TRBV2; j_gene: TRBJ1-2; CDR3nt: TGTGCCAGCAGTGCCATGCTCGATGGCTACACCTTC; CDR3aa: CASSAMLDGYTF
d_gene: TRBD2; abundance: few; v_gene: TRBV6-1; j_gene: TRBJ2-5; CDR3nt: TGTGCCAGCAGCCAAGCGGGGGCGGGGGAAGAGACCCAGTACTTC; CDR3aa: CASSQAGAGEETQYF
d_gene: TRBD2; abundance: -; v_gene: TRBV7-9; j_gene: TRBJ2-3; CDR3nt: TGTGCCAGCAGCTTATATTATAGCCTAGCGGGATTAGATACGCAGTATTTT; CDR3aa: CASSLYYSLAGLDTQYF
d_gene: -; abundance: few; v_gene: TRBV6-1; j_gene: TRBJ1-5; CDR3nt: TGTGCCAGCAGCTGGAACGGGGCGGGCACATTTCAGCCCCAGCATTTT; CDR3aa: CASSWNGAGTFQPQHF
d_gene: TRBD2; abundance: -; v_gene: TRBV20-1; j_gene: TRBJ2-3; CDR3nt: TGCAGTGCTAATGTAGCGGGGGTCACAGATACGCAGTATTTT; CDR3aa: CSANVAGVTDTQYF
d_gene: -; abundance: few; v_gene: TRBV6-4; j_gene: TRBJ1-5; CDR3nt: TGTGCCAGCAGTGCGTCCGTCTCGCAGCCCCAGCATTTT; CDR3aa: CASSASVSQPQHF
d_gene: -; abundance: -; v_gene: TRBV15; j_gene: TRBJ1-5; CDR3nt: TGTGCCACCAGCAGGGGAGGCGGGGGTAGCAATCAGCCCCAGCATTTT; CDR3aa: CATSRGGGGSNQPQHF
d_gene: TRBD1; abundance: once; v_gene: TRBV19; j_gene: TRBJ2-7; CDR3nt: TGTGCCAGTAGTCTGAGACAGGGGCTTAAATCCTACGAGCAGTACTTC; CDR3aa: CASSLRQGLKSYEQYF
d_gene: -; abundance: few; v_gene: TRBV20-1; j_gene: TRBJ2-5; CDR3nt: TGCAGTGCTAGTCATCCGGACACCGCCGAGGGGACCCAGTACTTC; CDR3aa: CSASHPDTAEGTQYF
d_gene: -; abundance: -; v_gene: TRBV28; j_gene: TRBJ2-3; CDR3nt: TGTGCCAGCCCCCCGTCCCGGGTCAGGGGGGCAGATACGCAGTATTTT; CDR3aa: CASPPSRVRGADTQYF
d_gene: -; abundance: few; v_gene: TRBV7-9; j_gene: TRBJ2-7; CDR3nt: TGTGCCAGCAGCTTAGGGGCTGAACACGAGCAGTACTTC; CDR3aa: CASSLGAEHEQYF
d_gene: -; abundance: -; v_gene: TRBV18; j_gene: TRBJ1-5; CDR3nt: TGTGCCAGCTCACCAAGCTACGGGAGGGCCCAGCCCCAGCATTTT; CDR3aa: CASSPSYGRAQPQHF
d_gene: -; abundance: -; v_gene: TRBV5-4; j_gene: TRBJ1-1; CDR3nt: TGTGCCAGCAGCCCCTCAGGTGGCCTGAACACTGAAGCTTTCTTT; CDR3aa: CASSPSGGLNTEAFF
d_gene: -; abundance: -; v_gene: TRBV19; j_gene: TRBJ1-5; CDR3nt: TGTGCCAGTAGTAATACTCATAATCAGCCCCAGCATTTT; CDR3aa: CASSNTHNQPQHF
d_gene: TRBD1; abundance: -; v_gene: TRBV12-3/TRBV12-4; j_gene: TRBJ1-1; CDR3nt: TGTGCCACCCAGGCACAGGGGAGTACTGAAGCTTTCTTT; CDR3aa: CATQAQGSTEAFF
d_gene: -; abundance: -; v_gene: TRBV10-2; j_gene: TRBJ1-3; CDR3nt: TGCGCCAGCGGATGGGACTCTGGAAACACCATATATTTT; CDR3aa: CASGWDSGNTIYF
d_gene: TRBD2; abundance: -; v_gene: TRBV19; j_gene: TRBJ2-1; CDR3nt: TGTGCCAGTAGTTTCGGCGGGAGCTCCTACAATGAGCAGTTCTTC; CDR3aa: CASSFGGSSYNEQFF